These 9 T cell receptor beta chains originate from one sample sequenced in a study of blood T cell repertoires in COVID-19. Measured with immunoSEQ multiplex PCR; TCRdb has only the in-frame clones, and not every one. The table lists about 210,000 clones, 75% to 85% of them singletons. Sequenced: peripheral blood. The receptors come from a human donor in a cohort sampled during active COVID-19.

V is TRBV19 and J is TRBJ1-2; 12 nucleotides match TRBD1. This CDR3 contains 17 residues. Germline trimming cut 5 bases from V and 7 bases from J; bases unmatched to any gene: 14. Germline V gene data show CDR1 as LNHDA and CDR2 as SQIVND (reference sequence). The CDR3 region has the DNA TGTGCCAGTAGTCCTACTCAACCGGGACAGGGGGCCTCTGGCTACACCTTC. This translates into CASSPTQPGQGASGYTF.

The gene calls are TRBV5-1 and TRBJ2-1; possibly TRBD1 for D (5 bases). Between the trimmed V and J ends, which lost 4 bases and 3 bases, there was a span of 14 bases. CDR1 is SGHRS, CDR2 YFSETQ, per germline. The CDR3 runs 15 residues. DNA of the CDR3: TGCGCCAGCAGCCCGACAGCACCCAACTACAATGAGCAGTTCTTC. Amino acids: CASSPTAPNYNEQFF.

The gene calls are TRBV5-6 and TRBJ2-3, with 7 bases lining up with TRBD2. Per the germline V gene, CDR1 is SGHDT and CDR2 is YYEEEE. CDR3 length: 14 residues. J gave up 6 bases and V 4 bases, and 8 bases lay outside the gene matches. The CDR3 nucleotides read TGTGCCAGCAGCGCCGGGGCTAGCGGTGATACGCAGTATTTT. This encodes CASSAGASGDTQYF.

The chain carries TRBV5-6 and TRBJ1-1, with D possibly being TRBD1 (6 bases). Germline V gives CDR1 SGHDT, CDR2 YYEEEE. Trimming pared 2 bases from V and 1 base from J, leaving 12 bases between. CDR3 size: 15 residues. The CDR3 spells CASSFRGTSNTEAFF. Written as DNA, the CDR3 is TGTGCCAGCAGCTTCAGGGGAACGTCGAACACTGAAGCTTTCTTT.

The V and J genes are TRBV19 and TRBJ2-5, with D possibly being TRBD1 (5 bases). Trimming stripped 7 bases from V and 5 bases from J, with 14 bases between. Germline CDR1 LNHDA, CDR2 SQIVND (reference sequence). This CDR3 comprises 13 residues. The DNA of the CDR3 is TGTGCCAGTACGCAGGGATCTTCGGAGACCCAGTACTTC. It codes for CASTQGSSETQYF.

The sample holds a few counts of this clone. The chain carries TRBV5-4 and TRBJ2-3, with 8 nucleotides matching TRBD1. The junction had 3 bases not matched to a gene; V was cut back by 4 bases and J by 5 bases. Germline V gives CDR1 SGHNT, CDR2 YYREEE (reference sequence). The CDR3 has 13 residues. The CDR3 coding sequence is TGTGCCAGCAGCCTGGACAGGGAAGATACGCAGTATTTT. Its protein is CASSLDREDTQYF.

This chain uses TRBV11-2 with TRBJ1-4; the match to TRBD1 covers 7 bases. Germline-derived CDR1 and CDR2 are SGHAT and FQNNGV. V was clipped by 3 bases and J by 8 bases; unmatched bases: 9. The CDR3 has 15 amino acids. The CDR3 DNA sequence: TGTGCCAGCAGCTTCTTTGGGCAGGGGGGCGAAAAACTGTTTTTT. It yields the protein CASSFFGQGGEKLFF.

This clone was counted only a few times. The chain recombines TRBV19 with TRBJ1-2; D call uncertain. This CDR3 region has 15 residues. V lost 2 bases to trimming and J lost 0 bases, with 10 bases between them. Germline values: CDR1 LNHDA, CDR2 SQIVND (reference sequence). CDR3 protein: CASSISPVTNYGYTF. CDR3 in DNA: TGTGCCAGTAGTATAAGTCCAGTCACTAACTATGGCTACACCTTC. The variable domain in full, with the rest retrieved from reference TRBV19 and TRBJ1-2, is DGGITQSPKYLFRKEGQNVTLSCEQNLNHDAMYWYRQDPGQGLRLIYYSQIVNDFQKGDIAEGYSVSREKKESFPLTVTSAQKNPTAFYLCASSISPVTNYGYTFGSGTRLTVV.

The rearrangement joins TRBV3-1 (or the pseudogene TRBV3-2) to TRBJ1-1; D might be TRBD1 (5 bases). Germline lookup yields CDR1 LGHDT and CDR2 YNNKEL (reference sequence). This CDR3 is 17 amino acids long. V dropped 0 bases and J dropped 1 base, with 15 bases sitting between them. CDR3 coding DNA: TGTGCCAGCAGCCAAGATCTTTGGGGCTGGGGGAACACTGAAGCTTTCTTT. Translating gives CASSQDLWGWGNTEAFF.